Below, 15 T cell receptor beta chains from the same sample are listed, as sequenced in a study of T cells in Graves' hyperthyroidism and ophthalmopathy. Researchers took RNA transcripts and amplified the TCR beta CDR3 regions from them. HTBI primers were used for first-round RT-PCR of the TCR CDR3. Via MiXCR, TCRdb re-called the multiplex PCR reads, giving one row per CDR3 protein. The sample holds a few hundred thousand distinct CDR3 sequences; roughly 16% are singletons and the top ten take 25% to 35%. The sequencing input was blood. The receptors were gathered from a woman younger than 45 with Graves' ophthalmopathy.

The chain is built from TRBV6-1 and TRBJ1-3, with D perhaps TRBD1 (6 bases). CDR1 and CDR2 (germline): MNHNS, SASEGT. V gave up 0 bases and J gave up 4 bases, with 13 bases separating them. The CDR3 is 16 amino acids. The chain's CDR3 is CASSEAWGLLGNTIYF. Written as DNA, the CDR3 is TGTGCCAGCAGTGAAGCTTGGGGGCTGTTGGGAAACACCATATATTTT.

In this sample, this clonotype turned up many times. The chain is built from TRBV2 and TRBJ2-7, with TRBD2 as a possible D gene (6 bases). The CDR3 covers 13 residues. Trimming stripped 6 bases from V and 5 bases from J, with 14 bases between. Looked up from germline, CDR1 is SNHLY and CDR2 is FYNNEI. This chain's CDR3 is CASSPLGEDEQYF. The CDR3 DNA is TGTGCCAGCAGCCCTCTGGGGGAGGACGAGCAGTACTTC.

This clonotype was detected a few times. The chain combines TRBV29-1 with TRBJ1-4, with TRBD1 as a possible D gene (6 bases). CDR1 is SQVTM and CDR2 is ANQGSEA in the germline V gene. The CDR3 runs 13 residues. Trimming stripped 5 bases from V and 5 bases from J, with 12 bases between. DNA of the CDR3: TGCAGCGTTTCCGGGGGGGCAAATGAAAAACTGTTTTTT. It translates to CSVSGGANEKLFF.

This clonotype was seen many times. The V and J genes are TRBV5-5 and TRBJ2-4; D is tentatively TRBD1 or TRBD2 (6 bases each). CDR1 SGHKS and CDR2 YYEKEE come from the germline V gene (reference sequence). The CDR3 is 14 residues long. V was shortened by 2 bases and J by 3 bases, with 9 bases between the two germline ends. The DNA for the CDR3 is TGTGCCAGCAGCTTACAGGGAGGCAAAAACATTCAGTACTTC. Residues: CASSLQGGKNIQYF.

This clonotype was seen repeatedly, ten times or more. The chain links TRBV30 to TRBJ2-5, with 8 bases matching TRBD2. CDR3 length equals 14 residues. Trimming at V came to 8 bases and at J to 1 base, leaving 9 bases not matched to a gene. CDR1 and CDR2 (germline): GTSNPN, SVGIG (reference sequence). CDR3 coding DNA: TGTGCCATCGTCGGGGGGGTACGCCAAGAGACCCAGTACTTC. This gives the protein CAIVGGVRQETQYF. The full variable domain, rest sourced from reference TRBV30 and TRBJ2-5, is SQTIHQWPATLVQPVGSPLSLECTVEGTSNPNLYWYRQAAGRGLQLLFYSVGIGQISSEVPQNLSASRPQDRQFILSSKKLLLSDSGFYLCAIVGGVRQETQYFGPGTRLLVL.

This clonotype was counted between two and nine times. The V and J genes are TRBV27 and TRBJ2-2; D not resolved. The CDR3 is 16 amino acids. Trimming cost V 7 bases and J 3 bases, with 18 bases left between them. The germline V gene encodes CDR1 MNHEY and CDR2 SMNVEV (reference sequence). CDR3 residues: CASMPRWRGDTGELFF. For the CDR3, the DNA is TGTGCCAGCATGCCCAGATGGAGAGGAGACACCGGGGAGCTGTTTTTT.

This clonotype occurred a few times. The chain has TRBV19 and TRBJ2-1; D is unresolved. Trimming took 4 bases from V and 7 from J, leaving 11 bases between them. Germline V gives CDR1 LNHDA, CDR2 SQIVND (reference sequence). The CDR3 sequence is 13 residues long. The CDR3 is CASSTVVGNEQFF. In DNA form, the CDR3 reads TGTGCCAGTAGTACCGTGGTAGGGAATGAGCAGTTCTTC.

The sample holds a few counts of this clonotype. The J gene is TRBJ1-4, the V gene TRBV27; D not resolved. V was clipped by 6 bases and J by 7 bases, with 12 bases between them. The CDR3 has 13 amino acids. CDR1 and CDR2 (germline): MNHEY, SMNVEV (reference sequence). This chain's CDR3 is CASSYRSAEKLFF. CDR3 DNA: TGTGCCAGCAGCTACCGGAGTGCTGAAAAACTGTTTTTT.

In this sample, this clonotype turned up a few times. This chain links TRBV19 with TRBJ2-7; D is perhaps TRBD1 (6 bases). This CDR3 is 13 amino acids long. V lost 8 bases and J lost 7, with 18 bases in between. Germline V lookup: CDR1 LNHDA, CDR2 SQIVND (reference sequence). CDR3 amino acids: CASRAGVEREQYF. The CDR3 DNA reads as TGTGCCAGTCGGGCAGGGGTGGAGCGGGAGCAGTACTTC. Based on the CDR3 plus reference TRBV19 and TRBJ2-7, the full variable domain is DGGITQSPKYLFRKEGQNVTLSCEQNLNHDAMYWYRQDPGQGLRLIYYSQIVNDFQKGDIAEGYSVSREKKESFPLTVTSAQKNPTAFYLCASRAGVEREQYFGPGTRLTVT.

This clonotype turned up a few times. The chain combines TRBV28 with TRBJ2-2; D is uncertain. The V end lost 8 bases, the J end lost 6 bases, and 16 bases lay between the germline ends. This CDR3 is 14 amino acids long. Germline V gene lookup returns CDR1 MDHEN and CDR2 SYDVKM. The CDR3 sequence: CASLIGSYAGELFF. The CDR3 bases are TGTGCCAGCTTGATAGGGTCTTACGCCGGGGAGCTGTTTTTT.

The chain couples TRBV7-2 to TRBJ1-2; TRBD1 might be the D (6 bases). CDR1 is SGHTA, CDR2 FQGNSA, per germline. This CDR3 is built from 13 residues. The germline V and J ends were trimmed by 6 bases and 4 bases, with 12 bases remaining between them. The CDR3 DNA sequence: TGTGCCAGCAGGTTGGGGACACTCTATGGCTACACCTTC. This encodes CASRLGTLYGYTF.

Many counts were recorded for this clonotype. This chain uses TRBV5-1 with TRBJ1-2; possibly TRBD1 for D (6 bases). The CDR3 totals 16 residues. V was trimmed by 0 bases and J by 0 bases, leaving 12 bases between them. CDR1 and CDR2 (germline): SGHRS, YFSETQ. CDR3 DNA: TGCGCCAGCAGCTTGGTCCAGGGGTATTCTAACTATGGCTACACCTTC. Its translation is CASSLVQGYSNYGYTF.

This clonotype was observed many times. V is TRBV20-1 and J is TRBJ2-1; 10 bases are a match to TRBD2. Germline V gene sequence: CDR1 DFQATT, CDR2 SNEGSKA (reference sequence). The CDR3 runs 14 residues. V lost 0 bases and J lost 12; bases outside the gene matches: 8. The CDR3 loop reads CSAREPSGSLGQFF. The CDR3, as DNA: TGCAGTGCTAGAGAGCCTAGCGGGAGCCTAGGGCAGTTCTTC.

This clonotype was seen repeatedly, ten times or more. CDR3 nucleotide sequence: TGCAGTGCTCGTGGACAGGTTGGAGCCTACGAGCAGTACTTC. Amino acid sequence: CSARGQVGAYEQYF. The V gene is TRBV20-1, the J gene TRBJ2-7; 7 positions match TRBD1. The germline V gene encodes CDR1 DFQATT and CDR2 SNEGSKA (reference sequence). Trimming removed 5 bases from V and 2 bases from J; junction bases left unmatched: 9. This CDR3 contains 14 residues.

This clonotype was seen a few times. The chain carries TRBV11-1 and TRBJ1-5; TRBD1 aligns across 9 bases. CDR1 and CDR2 (germline): SGHAT, FQDESV (reference sequence). Germline trimming cut 5 bases from V and 6 bases from J; bases unmatched to any gene: 2. The CDR3 runs to 13 residues. CDR3 DNA: TGTGCCAGCAGCCGACAGGGGGGTCAGCCCCAGCATTTT. Encoded protein: CASSRQGGQPQHF.